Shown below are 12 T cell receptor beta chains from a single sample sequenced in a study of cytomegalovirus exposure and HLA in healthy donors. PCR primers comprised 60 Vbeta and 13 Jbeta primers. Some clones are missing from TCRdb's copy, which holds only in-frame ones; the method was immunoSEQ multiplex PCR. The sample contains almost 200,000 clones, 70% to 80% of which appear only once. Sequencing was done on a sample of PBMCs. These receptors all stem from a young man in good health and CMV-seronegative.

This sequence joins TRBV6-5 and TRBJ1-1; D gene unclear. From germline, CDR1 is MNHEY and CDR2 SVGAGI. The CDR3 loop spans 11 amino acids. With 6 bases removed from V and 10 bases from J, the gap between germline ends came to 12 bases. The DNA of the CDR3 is TGTGCCAGCAGCGGTAATGCTGCAGCTTTCTTT. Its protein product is CASSGNAAAFF.

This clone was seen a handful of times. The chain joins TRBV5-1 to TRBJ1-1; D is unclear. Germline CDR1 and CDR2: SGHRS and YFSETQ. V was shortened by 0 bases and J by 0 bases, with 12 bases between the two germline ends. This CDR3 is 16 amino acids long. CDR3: CASSLDLGNLNTEAFF. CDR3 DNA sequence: TGCGCCAGCAGCTTGGATCTGGGCAACTTGAACACTGAAGCTTTCTTT.

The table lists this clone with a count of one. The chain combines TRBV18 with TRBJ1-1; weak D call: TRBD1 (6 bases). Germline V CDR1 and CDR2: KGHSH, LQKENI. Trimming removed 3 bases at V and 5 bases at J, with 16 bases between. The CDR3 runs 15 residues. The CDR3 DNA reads TGTGCCAGCTCACCGCTCTATTCAGGGGAGACTGAAGCTTTCTTT. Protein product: CASSPLYSGETEAFF.

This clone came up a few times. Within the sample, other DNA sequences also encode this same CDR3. The CDR3 DNA sequence: TGCGCCAGCAGCCAAGGGCAGGGGGCCTACGAGCAGTACTTC. Encoded protein: CASSQGQGAYEQYF. The V gene is TRBV4-1, the J gene TRBJ2-7; 7 bases are shared with TRBD1. The CDR3 consists of 14 residues. Germline CDR1 and CDR2: MGHRA and YSYEKL. The junction had 2 bases not matched to a gene; V was cut back by 1 base and J by 2 bases.

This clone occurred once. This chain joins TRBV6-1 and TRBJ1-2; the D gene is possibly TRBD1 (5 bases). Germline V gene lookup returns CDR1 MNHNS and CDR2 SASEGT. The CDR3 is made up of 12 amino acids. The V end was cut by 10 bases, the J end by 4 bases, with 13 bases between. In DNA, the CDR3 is TGTGCCATCAGGGACTTATTCTATGGCTACACCTTC. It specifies CAIRDLFYGYTF.

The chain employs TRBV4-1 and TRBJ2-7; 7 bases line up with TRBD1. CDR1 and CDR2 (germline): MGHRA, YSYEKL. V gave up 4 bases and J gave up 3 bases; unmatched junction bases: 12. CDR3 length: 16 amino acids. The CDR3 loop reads CASSPSAGGRLYEQYF. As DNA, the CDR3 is TGCGCCAGCAGCCCAAGTGCAGGGGGACGACTCTACGAGCAGTACTTC.

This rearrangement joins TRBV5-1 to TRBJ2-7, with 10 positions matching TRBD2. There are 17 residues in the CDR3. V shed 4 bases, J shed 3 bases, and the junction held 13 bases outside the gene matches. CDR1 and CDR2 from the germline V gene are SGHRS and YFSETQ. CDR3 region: CASSGGLGAGGVYEQYF. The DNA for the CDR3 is TGCGCCAGCAGCGGGGGACTAGGAGCGGGAGGGGTCTACGAGCAGTACTTC.

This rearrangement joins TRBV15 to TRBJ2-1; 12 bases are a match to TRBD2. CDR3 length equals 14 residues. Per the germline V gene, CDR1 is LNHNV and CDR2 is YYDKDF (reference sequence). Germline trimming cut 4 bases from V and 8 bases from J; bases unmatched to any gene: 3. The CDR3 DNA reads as TGTGCCACCAGCATGACTAGCGGGAGTGATGAGCAGTTCTTC. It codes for CATSMTSGSDEQFF.

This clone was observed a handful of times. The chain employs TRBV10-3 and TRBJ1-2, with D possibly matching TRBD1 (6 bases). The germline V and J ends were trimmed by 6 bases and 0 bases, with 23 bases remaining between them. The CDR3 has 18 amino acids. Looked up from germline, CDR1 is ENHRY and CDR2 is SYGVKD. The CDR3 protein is CAISVLQQGSFPNYGYTF. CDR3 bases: TGTGCCATCAGCGTGCTTCAACAGGGCAGCTTCCCTAACTATGGCTACACCTTC.

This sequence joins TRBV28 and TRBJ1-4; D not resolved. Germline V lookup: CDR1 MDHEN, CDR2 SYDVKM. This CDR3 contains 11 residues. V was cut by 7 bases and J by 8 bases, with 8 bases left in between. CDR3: CASKEAEKLFF. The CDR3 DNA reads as TGTGCCAGCAAGGAGGCCGAAAAACTGTTTTTT.

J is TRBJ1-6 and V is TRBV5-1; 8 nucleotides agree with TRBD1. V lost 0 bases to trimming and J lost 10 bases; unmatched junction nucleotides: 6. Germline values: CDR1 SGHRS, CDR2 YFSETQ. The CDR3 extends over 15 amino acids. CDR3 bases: TGCGCCAGCAGCTTGGGGGGACAGGTTAGATCACCCCTCCACTTT. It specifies CASSLGGQVRSPLHF.

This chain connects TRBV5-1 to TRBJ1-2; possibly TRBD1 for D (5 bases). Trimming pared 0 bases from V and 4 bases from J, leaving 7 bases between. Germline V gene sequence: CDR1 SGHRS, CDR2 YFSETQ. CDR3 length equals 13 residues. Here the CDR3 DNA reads TGCGCCAGCAGCTTGGGACAGATCTATGGCTACACCTTC. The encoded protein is CASSLGQIYGYTF.